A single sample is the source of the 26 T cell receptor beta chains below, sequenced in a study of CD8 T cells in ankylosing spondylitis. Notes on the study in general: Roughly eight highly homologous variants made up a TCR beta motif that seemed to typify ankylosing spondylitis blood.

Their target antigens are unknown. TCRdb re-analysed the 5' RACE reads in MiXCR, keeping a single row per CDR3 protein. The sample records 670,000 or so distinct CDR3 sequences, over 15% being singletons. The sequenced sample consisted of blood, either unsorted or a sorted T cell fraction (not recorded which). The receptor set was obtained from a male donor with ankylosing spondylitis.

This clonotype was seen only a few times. The CDR3 region is CASSLDSSYTEAFF. The CDR3 coding sequence is TGTGCCAGCAGCTTGGACAGCTCGTACACTGAAGCTTTCTTT. The chain carries TRBV7-2 and TRBJ1-1, with a tentative D call TRBD1 (6 bases). The V end was cut by 3 bases, the J end by 3 bases, with 11 bases between. The CDR3 has 14 residues. In germline, CDR1 is SGHTA, CDR2 FQGNSA. Together with reference TRBV7-2 and TRBJ1-1, the CDR3 gives the full variable domain: GAGVSQSPSNKVTEKGKDVELRCDPISGHTALYWYRQSLGQGLEFLIYFQGNSAPDKSGLPSDRFSAERTGGSVSTLTIQRTQQEDSAVYLCASSLDSSYTEAFFGQGTRLTVV.

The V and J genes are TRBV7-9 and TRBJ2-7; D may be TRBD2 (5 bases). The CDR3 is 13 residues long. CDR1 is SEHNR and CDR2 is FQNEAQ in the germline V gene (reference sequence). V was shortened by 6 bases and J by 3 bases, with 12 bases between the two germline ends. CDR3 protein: CASSYRENYEQYF. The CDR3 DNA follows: TGTGCCAGCAGTTACCGGGAAAACTACGAGCAGTACTTC.

CDR3 residues: CAWSRGTPSGNTIYF. The DNA of the CDR3 is TGTGCCTGGAGTCGAGGGACGCCCTCTGGAAACACCATATATTTT. The chain carries TRBV30 and TRBJ1-3; tentatively, D is TRBD1 (5 bases). Germline V gene data show CDR1 as GTSNPN and CDR2 as SVGIG (reference sequence). The CDR3 spans 15 residues. V was pared by 2 bases and J by 0 bases, with 11 bases between.

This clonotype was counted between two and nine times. CDR3 bases: TGTGCCAGCAGCTTAAGCCAGGGGGGTGAGACCCAGTACTTC. Translated, it gives CASSLSQGGETQYF. V and J are TRBV13 and TRBJ2-5, with D maybe TRBD1 (7 bases). V was pared by 2 bases and J by 5 bases, with 12 bases between. Per germline, CDR1 PRHDT and CDR2 FYEKMQ (reference sequence). CDR3 size: 14 residues.

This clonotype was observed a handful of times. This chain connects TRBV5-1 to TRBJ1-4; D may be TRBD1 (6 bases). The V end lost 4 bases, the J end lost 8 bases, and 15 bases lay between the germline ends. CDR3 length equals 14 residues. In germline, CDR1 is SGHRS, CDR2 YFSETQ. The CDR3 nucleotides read TGCGCCAGCAGCGGGGACAATGGACGAGAAAAACTGTTTTTT. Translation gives CASSGDNGREKLFF.

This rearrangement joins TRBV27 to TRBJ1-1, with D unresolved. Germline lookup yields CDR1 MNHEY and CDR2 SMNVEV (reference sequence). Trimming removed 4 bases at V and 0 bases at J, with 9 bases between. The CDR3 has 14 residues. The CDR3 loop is CASSWADMNTEAFF. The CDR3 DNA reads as TGTGCCAGCAGTTGGGCAGACATGAACACTGAAGCTTTCTTT.

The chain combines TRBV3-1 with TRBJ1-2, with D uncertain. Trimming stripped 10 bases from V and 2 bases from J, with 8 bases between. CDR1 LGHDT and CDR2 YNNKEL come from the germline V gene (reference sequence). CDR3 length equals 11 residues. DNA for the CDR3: TGTGCCACGAGGGCGAACTATGGCTACACCTTC. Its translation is CATRANYGYTF.

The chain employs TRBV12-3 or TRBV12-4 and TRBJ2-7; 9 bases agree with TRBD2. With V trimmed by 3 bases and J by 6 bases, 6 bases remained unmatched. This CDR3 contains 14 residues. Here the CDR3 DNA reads TGTGCCAGCAGTTTTGGACTAGCGAGAGGCGAGCAGTACTTC. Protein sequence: CASSFGLARGEQYF.

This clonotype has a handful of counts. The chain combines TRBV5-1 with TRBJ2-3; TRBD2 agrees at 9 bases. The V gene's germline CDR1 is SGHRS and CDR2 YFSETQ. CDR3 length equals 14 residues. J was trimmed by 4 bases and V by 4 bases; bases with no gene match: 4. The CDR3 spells CASSVRGRADTQYF. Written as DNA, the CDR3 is TGCGCCAGCAGCGTCCGCGGGAGGGCAGATACGCAGTATTTT.

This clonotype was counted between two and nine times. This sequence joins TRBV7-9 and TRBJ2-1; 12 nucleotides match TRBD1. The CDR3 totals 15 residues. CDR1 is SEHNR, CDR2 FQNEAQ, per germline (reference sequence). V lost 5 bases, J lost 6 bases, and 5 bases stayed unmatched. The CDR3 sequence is CASSQGQGAINEQFF. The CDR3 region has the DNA TGTGCCAGCAGCCAGGGACAGGGGGCGATCAATGAGCAGTTCTTC.

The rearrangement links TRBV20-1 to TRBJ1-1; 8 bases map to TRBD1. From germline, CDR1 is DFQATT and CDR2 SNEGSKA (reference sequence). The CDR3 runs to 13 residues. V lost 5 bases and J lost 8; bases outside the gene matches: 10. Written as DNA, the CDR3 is TGCAGTGCTGTTACAGGGGGTGTGAGGGAAGCTTTCTTT. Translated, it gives CSAVTGGVREAFF.

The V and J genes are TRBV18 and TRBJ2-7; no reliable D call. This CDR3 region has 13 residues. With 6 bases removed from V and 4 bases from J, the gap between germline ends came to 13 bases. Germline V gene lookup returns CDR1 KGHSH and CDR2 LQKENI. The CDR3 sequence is CASSLMPSYEQYF. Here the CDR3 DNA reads TGTGCCAGCTCCCTTATGCCATCGTACGAGCAGTACTTC.

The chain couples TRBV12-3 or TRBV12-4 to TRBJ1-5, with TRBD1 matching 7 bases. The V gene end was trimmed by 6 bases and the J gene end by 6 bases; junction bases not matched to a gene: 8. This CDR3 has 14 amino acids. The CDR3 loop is CASRLSGGVQPQHF. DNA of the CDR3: TGTGCCAGCAGACTGTCAGGGGGAGTTCAGCCCCAGCATTTT.

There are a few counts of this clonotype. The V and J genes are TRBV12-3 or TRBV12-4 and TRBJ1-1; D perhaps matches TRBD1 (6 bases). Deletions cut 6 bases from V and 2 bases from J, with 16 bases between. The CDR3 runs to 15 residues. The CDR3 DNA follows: TGTGCCAGCAGCTCCTTCGGGACATCCAACACTGAAGCTTTCTTT. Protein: CASSSFGTSNTEAFF.

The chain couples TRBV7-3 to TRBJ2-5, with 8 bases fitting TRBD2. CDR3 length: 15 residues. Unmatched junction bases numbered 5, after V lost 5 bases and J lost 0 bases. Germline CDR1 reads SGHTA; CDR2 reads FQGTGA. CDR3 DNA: TGTGCCAGCAGCCCCGGGGGGGAGGACCAAGAGACCCAGTACTTC. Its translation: CASSPGGEDQETQYF.

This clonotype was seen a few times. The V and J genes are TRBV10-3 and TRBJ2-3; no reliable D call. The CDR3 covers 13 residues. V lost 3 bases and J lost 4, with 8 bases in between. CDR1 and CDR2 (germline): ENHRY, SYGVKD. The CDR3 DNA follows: TGTGCCATCAGTGATCAGGTTTCAGATACGCAGTATTTT. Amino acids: CAISDQVSDTQYF.

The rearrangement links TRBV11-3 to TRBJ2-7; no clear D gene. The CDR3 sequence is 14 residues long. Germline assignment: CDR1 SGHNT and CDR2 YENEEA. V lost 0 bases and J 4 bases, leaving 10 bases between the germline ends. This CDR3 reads CASSLEGLRYEQYF. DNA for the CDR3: TGTGCCAGCAGCTTAGAAGGGCTCCGGTACGAGCAGTACTTC.

Here the CDR3 reads CASSVLGVSTDTQYF. The CDR3 region has the DNA TGTGCCAGCAGTGTTTTGGGCGTTAGCACAGATACGCAGTATTTT. The gene calls are TRBV27 and TRBJ2-3; no definite D call. V was shortened by 5 bases and J by 0 bases, with 12 bases between the two germline ends. This CDR3 comprises 15 residues. Germline CDR1 reads MNHEY; CDR2 reads SMNVEV (reference sequence).

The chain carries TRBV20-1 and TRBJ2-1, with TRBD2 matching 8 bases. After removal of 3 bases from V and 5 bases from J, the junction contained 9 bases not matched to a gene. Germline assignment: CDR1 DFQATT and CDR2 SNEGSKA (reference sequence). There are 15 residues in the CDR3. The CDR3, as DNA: TGCAGTGCTAGCCGTCCGGGGGGGGGACACAATGAGCAGTTCTTC. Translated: CSASRPGGGHNEQFF.

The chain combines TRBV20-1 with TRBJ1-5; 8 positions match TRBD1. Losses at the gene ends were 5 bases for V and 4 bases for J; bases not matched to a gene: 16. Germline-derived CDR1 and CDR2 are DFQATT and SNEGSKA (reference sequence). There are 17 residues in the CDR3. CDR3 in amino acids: CSAAREGRGLGNQPQHF. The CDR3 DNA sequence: TGCAGTGCTGCCAGGGAAGGCAGGGGGCTCGGGAATCAGCCCCAGCATTTT.

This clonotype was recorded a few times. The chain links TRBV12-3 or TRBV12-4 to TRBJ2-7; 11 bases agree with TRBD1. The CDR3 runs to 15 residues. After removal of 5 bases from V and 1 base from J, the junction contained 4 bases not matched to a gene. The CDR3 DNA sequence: TGTGCCAGCAGTCCCGGACAGGGGGCGTCCTACGAGCAGTACTTC. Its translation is CASSPGQGASYEQYF.

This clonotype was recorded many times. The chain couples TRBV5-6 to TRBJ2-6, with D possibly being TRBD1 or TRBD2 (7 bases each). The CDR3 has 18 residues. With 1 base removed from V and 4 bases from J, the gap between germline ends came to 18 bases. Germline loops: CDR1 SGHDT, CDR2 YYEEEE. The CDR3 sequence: CASSLSPGGALGANVLTF. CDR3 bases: TGTGCCAGCAGCTTGTCCCCAGGGGGGGCGTTAGGGGCCAACGTCCTGACTTTC.

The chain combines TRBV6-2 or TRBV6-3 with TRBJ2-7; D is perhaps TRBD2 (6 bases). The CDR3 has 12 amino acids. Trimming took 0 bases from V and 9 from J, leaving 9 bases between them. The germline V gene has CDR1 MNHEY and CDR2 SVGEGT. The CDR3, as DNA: TGTGCCAGCAGTTACTCGGGGAGGTCGCAGTACTTC. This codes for CASSYSGRSQYF.

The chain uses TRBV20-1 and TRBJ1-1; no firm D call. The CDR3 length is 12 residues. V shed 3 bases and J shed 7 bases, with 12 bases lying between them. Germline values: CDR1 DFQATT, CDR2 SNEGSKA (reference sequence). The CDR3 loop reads CSAREEGFEAFF. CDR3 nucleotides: TGCAGTGCTAGGGAAGAAGGGTTTGAAGCTTTCTTT.

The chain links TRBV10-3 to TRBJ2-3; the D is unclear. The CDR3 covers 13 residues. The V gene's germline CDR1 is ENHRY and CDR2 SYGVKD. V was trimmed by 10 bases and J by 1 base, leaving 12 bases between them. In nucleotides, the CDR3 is TGTGCCACCTGGAAGCTTGGCACAGATACGCAGTATTTT. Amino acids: CATWKLGTDTQYF.

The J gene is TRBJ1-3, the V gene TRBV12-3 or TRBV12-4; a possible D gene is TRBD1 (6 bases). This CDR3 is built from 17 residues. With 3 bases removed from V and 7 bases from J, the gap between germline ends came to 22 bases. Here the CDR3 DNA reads TGTGCCAGCAGTTTGTGGAGGGGCTCGCCTGGGGGCAACACCATATATTTT. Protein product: CASSLWRGSPGGNTIYF.